This T cell receptor (beta chain) was observed in a study of cytomegalovirus exposure and HLA in healthy donors. Trimming removed 3 bases from V and 0 bases from J; junction bases left unmatched: 6. CDR1 is SGDLS, CDR2 YYNGEE, per germline. This CDR3 is built from 15 residues. The PCR made use of 60 Vbeta and 13 Jbeta primers. Assay: immunoSEQ multiplex PCR; the TCRdb copy retains only in-frame clones and omits some. Of about 99,000 clones in the sample, roughly a tenth were seen once. V usage is TRBV9 and J usage is TRBJ2-7; 7 bases fit TRBD2. This sequence originates from a man in his forties in good health and CMV-seropositive. Material for sequencing was PBMCs. CDR3 residues: CASSGTSAPSYEQYF. CDR3 sequence (DNA): TGTGCCAGCAGCGGTACTAGCGCACCCTCCTACGAGCAGTACTTC.